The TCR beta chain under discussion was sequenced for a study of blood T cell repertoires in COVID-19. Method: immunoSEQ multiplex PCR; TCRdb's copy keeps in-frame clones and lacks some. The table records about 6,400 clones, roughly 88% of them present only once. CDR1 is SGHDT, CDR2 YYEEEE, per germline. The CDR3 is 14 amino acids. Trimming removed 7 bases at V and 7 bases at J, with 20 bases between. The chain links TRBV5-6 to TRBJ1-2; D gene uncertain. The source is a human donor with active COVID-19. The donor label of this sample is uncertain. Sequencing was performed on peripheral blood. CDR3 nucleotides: TGTGCCAGCTCCGGAGGGATAGGCGTAAGTGGCTACACCTTC. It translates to CASSGGIGVSGYTF.